Listed below are T cell receptor beta chains from one sample, sequenced in a study of T cell repertoires in cytomegalovirus infection. TCRdb reprocessed the reads via MiXCR and lists one record per CDR3 protein. The data show roughly 800,000 distinct CDR3 sequences, about 27% seen once. What these receptors recognize is not known. The specimen was cultured CD8+ T cells from PBMCs, collected from culture after CMV antigen stimulation. The receptors were sampled from a human donor in good health (CMV status not recorded). Some clones in this sample may be carry-over from other donors' samples. CDR3s include the opening cysteine and the closing phenylalanine or tryptophan. D genes are given only for firm matches. Part of the rows lack a size; the others show once, few, many or a class for expanded clones.

CDR3aa | CDR3nt | j_gene | v_gene | d_gene | abundance
CASSQPQRKVNAEAFF | TGCGCCAGCAGCCAACCGCAGCGAAAGGTGAACGCTGAAGCTTTCTTT | TRBJ1-1 | TRBV4-3 | - | -
CASSQDGEYQETQYF | TGCGCCAGCAGCCAAGATGGAGAGTACCAAGAGACCCAGTACTTC | TRBJ2-5 | TRBV4-1 | - | few
CASSLPLDRAYNEQFF | TGTGCCAGCAGCTTACCCTTAGACAGGGCCTACAATGAGCAGTTCTTC | TRBJ2-1 | TRBV7-6 | TRBD1 | few
CSARDRGGARTDTQYF | TGCAGTGCTAGAGATCGCGGGGGGGCCCGCACAGATACGCAGTATTTT | TRBJ2-3 | TRBV20-1 | TRBD2 | -
CASSLGARGDEQFF | TGTGCCAGCAGCTTAGGTGCGAGGGGGGATGAGCAGTTCTTC | TRBJ2-1 | TRBV7-3 | - | many
CASSFPGGDTGELFF | TGTGCCAGCAGCTTCCCCGGGGGGGACACCGGGGAGCTGTTTTTT | TRBJ2-2 | TRBV7-9 | TRBD2 | many
CASSFHPSGGGNEQFF | TGTGCCAGCAGCTTCCACCCCTCCGGGGGTGGGAATGAGCAGTTCTTC | TRBJ2-1 | TRBV7-9 | - | -
CASSPLGSNYGYTF | TGTGCCAGCAGTCCCCTAGGGAGTAACTATGGCTACACCTTC | TRBJ1-2 | TRBV27 | - | -
CASSDRQGVNSPLHF | TGTGCCAGCAGCGATAGACAGGGGGTTAATTCACCCCTCCACTTT | TRBJ1-6 | TRBV7-2 | TRBD1 | many
CASSSGQAHQETQYF | TGTGCCAGCAGTTCCGGACAGGCCCACCAAGAGACCCAGTACTTC | TRBJ2-5 | TRBV7-2 | TRBD1 | many
CASSQGTGPYNEQFF | TGTGCCAGCAGCCAAGGGACAGGTCCGTACAATGAGCAGTTCTTC | TRBJ2-1 | TRBV14 | TRBD1 | few
CASSSTDHYPYNKQFF | TGTGCCAGCAGTTCCACAGATCACTATCCCTACAATAAGCAGTTCTTC | TRBJ2-1 | TRBV6-2/TRBV6-3 | - | -
CASSPPVRYVDEKLFF | TGTGCCAGCTCACCACCGGTCCGTTATGTTGATGAAAAACTGTTTTTT | TRBJ1-4 | TRBV18 | - | many
CATGLGAGGTYEQYF | TGTGCCACCGGGTTAGGGGCAGGGGGAACCTACGAGCAGTACTTC | TRBJ2-7 | TRBV6-1 | TRBD1 | few
CASSLTNRTGLNTEAFF | TGTGCCAGCAGCTTAACCAATCGGACAGGATTGAACACTGAAGCTTTCTTT | TRBJ1-1 | TRBV7-3 | TRBD1 | few
CASLGGQYEQYF | TGTGCCAGCCTAGGGGGCCAGTACGAGCAGTACTTC | TRBJ2-7 | TRBV6-1 | TRBD1 | -
CASSLGQGAPYEQYF | TGTGCCAGCAGTTTAGGGCAGGGGGCTCCCTACGAGCAGTACTTC | TRBJ2-7 | TRBV12-3/TRBV12-4 | TRBD1 | -
CASSVSWDRLNTEAFF | TGCGCCAGCAGCGTTAGCTGGGACAGGCTGAACACTGAAGCTTTCTTT | TRBJ1-1 | TRBV5-1 | TRBD1 | few
CASSPYYGASGGYTF | TGCGCCAGCAGCCCCTATTACGGGGCCTCCGGTGGCTACACCTTC | TRBJ1-2 | TRBV4-1 | - | -
CASSFGPNGVANNEQFF | TGTGCCAGCAGTTTTGGGCCGAATGGGGTAGCAAACAATGAGCAGTTCTTC | TRBJ2-1 | TRBV28 | - | -
CASREQSGTQYF | TGTGCCAGCAGGGAACAGTCGGGTACGCAGTATTTT | TRBJ2-3 | TRBV2 | - | once
CASSPLGRASAGELFF | TGTGCCAGCAGCCCCCTGGGCAGGGCTTCTGCCGGGGAGCTGTTTTTT | TRBJ2-2 | TRBV3-1 | - | -
CASSPTMTGEGKLFF | TGTGCCAGCAGTCCAACCATGACAGGGGAAGGAAAACTGTTTTTT | TRBJ1-4 | TRBV12-3/TRBV12-4 | TRBD1 | few
CASSSRGYDEKLFF | TGTGCCAGCAGCTCACGGGGGTACGATGAAAAACTGTTTTTT | TRBJ1-4 | TRBV7-9 | - | many
CASSQDRLAALEQYF | TGCGCCAGCAGCCAAGACCGGCTAGCGGCCTTGGAGCAGTACTTC | TRBJ2-7 | TRBV4-1 | TRBD2 | -
CASSQGPGTANTEAFF | TGCGCCAGCAGCCAAGGTCCGGGGACAGCGAACACTGAAGCTTTCTTT | TRBJ1-1 | TRBV4-1 | TRBD1 | few
CASSLAGGKDEQYF | TGTGCCAGCAGCTTAGCGGGGGGGAAAGACGAGCAGTACTTC | TRBJ2-7 | TRBV7-9 | TRBD2 | few
CATSDGNTGELFF | TGTGCCACCAGTGACGGGAACACCGGGGAGCTGTTTTTT | TRBJ2-2 | TRBV24-1 | - | -